This TCR beta chain appears in the sequencing data of a study of identical twins listed by TCRdb under 2016. As for the study more broadly: To test whether fetal clonotypes persist, the study used deep sequencing on TCR alpha and beta repertoires from monozygotic twins, unrelated adults of various ages, and cord blood. To rule out contamination, the twin experiments were replicated at different times with different library preparation protocols. Broad study findings and their caveats: In monozygotic twins, out-of-frame TCR alpha sharing was systematically underestimated by recombination models, although the models agreed with sharing between unrelated individuals. In beta out-of-frame sequences, excess twin sharing was weaker, because having fewer shared sequences lowered the signal-to-noise ratio. Because the same donors could not be followed over many years, the conclusions relied on cross-sectional statistical analysis. Abundant cord blood beta clonotypes carried fewer insertions; young adult naive repertoires showed a weaker similar trend, while memory repertoires showed none. Out-of-frame TCR alpha sequences shared between twins showed an excess of low generation-probability sequences compared with coincidental sharing between unrelated individuals. Invariant T cells such as MAIT and iNKT could partly confound zero-insertion analyses, though diverse VJ usage argued against this for most clonotypes.

Libraries were made using 5' RACE. For sequencing, an Illumina HiSeq 2000 was employed. Template switching introduced a universal primer binding site; the final cDNA contained a unique molecular identifier, enabling accurate counting of TCR cDNA molecules. Specific primers in the conserved constant-segment region were used to synthesize first-strand cDNA for the TCR alpha and beta chains. To control for contamination, every cDNA library was double barcoded, receiving both a SMART-Mk sample barcode and Illumina barcodes. Two successive PCR steps introduced TruSeq adapter sequences along with Illumina sample barcodes. The Illumina HiSeq platform was used with custom primers to sequence TCR alpha and beta cDNA libraries. As for the original processing: Raw reads were processed with MiGEC to extract unique molecular identifiers, and MiXCR was used to determine CDR3 positions. Recombination models were inferred per individual with the repgenHMM and IGoR tools using an EM algorithm. Shared clonotypes were analyzed with the tcR package in R, and sharing was normalized by the product of cloneset sizes. Out-of-frame nonproductive sequences were analyzed to study raw recombination free of thymic and clonal selection effects. Starting from the raw public reads, TCRdb applied fastp trimming at Q25, assembled clones with MiXCR and retained in-frame beta chains. Entries that share a CDR3 protein sequence are merged under the most common genes and DNA. These V and J calls derive from TCRdb rather than the authors' analysis. Present in this sample are hundreds of thousands of distinct CDR3 sequences, 7% to 7.5% of which were seen just once. The ten largest clones capture over 1.5% of the sample.

Every donor was a healthy Caucasian. Three pairs of female monozygotic twins, all aged about 18 to 30 years, were included in the twin cohort. Peripheral blood mononuclear cells were used as the source from which RNA for TCR libraries was isolated. Comment on this clonotype: The antigen it binds to is not known. Base qualities are not recorded, but no much larger clone differs from it by a single base.

The CDR3 runs 12 amino acids, cysteine and phenylalanine included. Here the CDR3 DNA is all that survives: 36 bases in frame from base 1. Sequences DFQATT (CDR1) and SNEGSKA (CDR2) are obtained from the germline V gene (reference sequence). V is shortened by 6 bases, J by 0 bases, and the region joining them spans 8 bases. The sample also formed part of further work on yellow fever vaccine responses in identical twins. According to the second study: According to the authors, in identical twins the way T cells responded to vaccination appeared partly convergent and partly personalized. The study precisely tracked vaccine-responding T cell clones in identical twins.

The TCR was taken from a woman between 18 and 29 years old in good health. The V and J genes are TRBV20-1 and TRBJ2-5, with TRBD1 as a weak D call on 6 bases. The sequencing sample was made of PBMCs. The sequence in DNA is TGCAGTGCCCACAGGGACCAAGAGACCCAGTACTTC. Protein translation: CSAHRDQETQYF.